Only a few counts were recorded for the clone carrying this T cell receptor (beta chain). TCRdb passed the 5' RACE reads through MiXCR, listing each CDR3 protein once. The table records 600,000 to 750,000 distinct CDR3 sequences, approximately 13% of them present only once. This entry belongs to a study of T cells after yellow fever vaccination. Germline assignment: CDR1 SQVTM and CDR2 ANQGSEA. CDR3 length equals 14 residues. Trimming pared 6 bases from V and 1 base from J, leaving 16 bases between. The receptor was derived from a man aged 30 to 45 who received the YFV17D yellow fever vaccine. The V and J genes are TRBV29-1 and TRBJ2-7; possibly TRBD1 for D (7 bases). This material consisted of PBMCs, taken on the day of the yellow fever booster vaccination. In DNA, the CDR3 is TGCAGCGTCTCCGACAGGGAGGTTTCCTACGAGCAGTACTTC. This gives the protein CSVSDREVSYEQYF.